This entry lists 29 T cell receptor beta chains sequenced from one sample in a study of human T cells and chemical hapten exposure. Via MiXCR, TCRdb re-called the RACE reads, giving one row per CDR3 protein. Of 95,000 to 100,000 distinct CDR3 sequences in the sample, about 10% are singletons; the top ten hold under 3.5%. The time point is: pre-sensitization, week 0. Treatment reported: therapeutic diphenylcyclopropenone sensitization with weekly scalp DPC. Specimen: whole blood, collected in connection with sensitization to the hapten diphenylcyclopropenone (DPC). These receptors all come from a woman aged 55 to 70 with alopecia areata. Some clones in this sample may be carry-over from other donors' samples.

This chain's CDR3 is CASSSRRTGLVGETQYF. In DNA form, the CDR3 reads TGTGCCAGCAGCTCTCGTAGGACAGGGCTCGTGGGAGAGACCCAGTACTTC. The chain links TRBV9 to TRBJ2-5; 8 bases are shared with TRBD1. V dropped 4 bases and J dropped 4; count of bases not matched to a gene: 15. Germline V gene data show CDR1 as SGDLS and CDR2 as YYNGEE. The CDR3 loop spans 17 amino acids.

This clonotype appeared many times. Written as DNA, the CDR3 is TGTGCCAGCTCACTCCGGCGGGGAGATCAGCCCCAGCATTTT. Its protein product is CASSLRRGDQPQHF. The chain uses TRBV18 and TRBJ1-5; no firm D call. Trimming pared 4 bases from V and 5 bases from J, leaving 12 bases between. Per germline, CDR1 KGHSH and CDR2 LQKENI. CDR3 length: 14 amino acids.

As regards this clonotype: This sequence may be a read error, since a much larger clone differs from it by one base. This chain connects TRBV11-2 to TRBJ1-1; TRBD1 matches 9 bases. Germline CDR1 and CDR2: SGHAT and FQNNGV. The CDR3 covers 12 residues. Here the CDR3 reads CASSLDRGEASF. CDR3 bases: TGTGCCAGCAGCTTGGACAGGGGCGAAGCTTCCTTT.

This clonotype was observed a handful of times. The chain uses TRBV4-1 and TRBJ2-7; 9 bases match TRBD2. The CDR3 has 15 residues. J lost 0 bases, V lost 1 base, and 1 base had no gene match. Germline assignment: CDR1 MGHRA and CDR2 YSYEKL. The CDR3 DNA reads as TGCGCCAGCAGCCAAGTAGCGGGGGTCTCCTACGAGCAGTACTTC. Encoded protein: CASSQVAGVSYEQYF.

The chain employs TRBV7-8 and TRBJ2-7, with TRBD1 identical over 7 bases. The V gene end was trimmed by 2 bases and the J gene end by 4 bases; junction bases not matched to a gene: 8. The CDR3 runs 15 residues. CDR1 and CDR2 (germline): SGHVS, FQNEAQ. The DNA for the CDR3 is TGTGCCAGCAGCTTACCGACAGGGAACATTTACGAGCAGTACTTC. This gives the protein CASSLPTGNIYEQYF. The full variable domain, its missing parts supplied by reference TRBV7-8 and TRBJ2-7, is GAGVSQSPRYKVAKRGQDVALRCDPISGHVSLFWYQQALGQGPEFLTYFQNEAQLDKSGLPSDRFFAERPEGSVSTLKIQRTQQEDSAVYLCASSLPTGNIYEQYFGPGTRLTVT.

The sample holds a few counts of this clonotype. The chain combines TRBV29-1 with TRBJ2-3; 7 positions match TRBD1. The CDR3 spans 12 residues. Trimming at V came to 7 bases and at J to 3 bases, leaving 4 bases not matched to a gene. The germline V gene encodes CDR1 SQVTM and CDR2 ANQGSEA. The CDR3 is CSAGTETDTQYF. In DNA, the CDR3 is TGCAGCGCTGGGACAGAAACAGATACGCAGTATTTT.

In its sample, this clonotype was seen a few times. The chain uses TRBV18 and TRBJ2-7; D not resolved. The CDR3 contains 15 residues. Trimming stripped 0 bases from V and 1 base from J, with 10 bases between. Germline loops: CDR1 KGHSH, CDR2 LQKENI. The CDR3 DNA reads TGTGCCAGCTCACCACCGGAGACGGTATCCTACGAGCAGTACTTC. This encodes CASSPPETVSYEQYF.

The sample holds many counts of this clonotype. The chain carries TRBV10-2 and TRBJ1-1, with D maybe TRBD1 (5 bases). Germline values: CDR1 WSHSY, CDR2 SAAADI. This CDR3 has 15 amino acids. Trimming removed 1 base from V and 1 base from J, with 10 bases in between. This CDR3 is CASSELGGRNTEAFF. CDR3 DNA: TGCGCCAGCAGTGAGTTGGGGGGAAGGAACACTGAAGCTTTCTTT.

J is TRBJ2-5 and V is TRBV15, with D tentatively TRBD1 or TRBD2 (5 bases each). This CDR3 is built from 16 residues. Trimming removed 0 bases from V and 2 bases from J, with 13 bases in between. Germline CDR1 is LNHNV and CDR2 is YYDKDF (reference sequence). The CDR3 sequence: CATSRDRAGTQETQYF. CDR3 bases: TGTGCCACCAGCAGAGATAGGGCAGGGACGCAAGAGACCCAGTACTTC.

This clonotype was counted only a few times. The rearrangement links TRBV7-2 to TRBJ2-3; perhaps D is TRBD1 or TRBD2 (5 bases each). With 2 bases removed from V and 4 bases from J, the gap between germline ends came to 22 bases. From germline, CDR1 is SGHTA and CDR2 FQGNSA. This CDR3 is 18 amino acids long. The CDR3 DNA is TGTGCCAGCAGCTTATATTCGCAGGGATGGGGGTACGCAGATACGCAGTATTTT. It translates to CASSLYSQGWGYADTQYF.

This clonotype was seen more than once but under ten times. The chain is built from TRBV3-1 and TRBJ1-1; no reliable D call. Germline loops: CDR1 LGHDT, CDR2 YNNKEL (reference sequence). CDR3 length equals 12 residues. V was shortened by 5 bases and J by 2 bases, with 6 bases between the two germline ends. CDR3 residues: CASSYRNTEAFF. In DNA form, the CDR3 reads TGTGCCAGCAGCTACCGTAACACTGAAGCTTTCTTT.

This clonotype was counted between two and nine times. A much larger clone lies one base from this, so it may be a read error. This sequence joins TRBV18 and TRBJ1-5; D might be TRBD1 (6 bases). The V gene's germline CDR1 is KGHSH and CDR2 LQKENI. The CDR3 is made up of 15 amino acids. CDR3 nucleotides: TGTGCCAGCCCACCAGGGTCTCTAGGGGGTCAGCCCCAGCATTTT. It is translated as CASPPGSLGGQPQHF.

This clonotype was observed at least ten times. The chain employs TRBV20-1 and TRBJ2-3, with TRBD2 identical over 10 bases. The CDR3 contains 15 residues. The J segment lost 1 base and the V segment lost 6 bases, leaving 7 bases of the junction unmatched. CDR1 DFQATT and CDR2 SNEGSKA come from the germline V gene (reference sequence). The CDR3 DNA follows: TGCAGTGCGGTTAGCGGGGGGAGCCGCACAGATACGCAGTATTTT. As protein: CSAVSGGSRTDTQYF.

The rearrangement joins TRBV29-1 to TRBJ1-2; 10 nucleotides line up with TRBD1. Germline values: CDR1 SQVTM, CDR2 ANQGSEA. V was clipped by 4 bases and J by 6 bases; unmatched bases: 5. CDR3 size: 13 residues. In DNA form, the CDR3 reads TGCAGCGTTGGAGGACAGGGGGTAAATGGCTACACCTTC. Protein product: CSVGGQGVNGYTF.

The V call is TRBV7-2, the J call TRBJ1-2, with a weak D call TRBD1 (6 bases). This CDR3 comprises 15 residues. Germline CDR1 SGHTA, CDR2 FQGNSA. V shed 4 bases and J shed 1 base, with 13 bases lying between them. CDR3 residues: CASSSRGWNNYGYTF. For the CDR3, the DNA is TGTGCCAGCAGCTCTAGGGGGTGGAATAACTATGGCTACACCTTC.

This chain connects TRBV5-1 to TRBJ1-1; 7 nucleotides line up with TRBD1. Trimming cost V 7 bases and J 1 base; bases outside gene matches: 10. The CDR3 is 15 amino acids. Germline V gene lookup returns CDR1 SGHRS and CDR2 YFSETQ. The CDR3 coding sequence is TGCGCCAGCCGACTGACAGGGCGCGAGAACACTGAAGCTTTCTTT. As protein: CASRLTGRENTEAFF.

The chain has TRBV7-2 and TRBJ1-6; the D is unclear. Germline values: CDR1 SGHTA, CDR2 FQGNSA. The V gene lost 5 bases and the J gene lost 11 bases, with 10 bases spanning the gap. The CDR3 totals 12 residues. The CDR3 is CASSPPGPPLHF. The CDR3 DNA sequence: TGTGCCAGCAGCCCTCCCGGGCCACCCCTCCACTTT.

This clonotype was counted many times. V is TRBV29-1 and J is TRBJ1-6; no clear D. Germline V gives CDR1 SQVTM, CDR2 ANQGSEA. Trimming took 6 bases from V and 6 from J, leaving 9 bases between them. The CDR3 extends over 12 amino acids. CDR3 loop: CSVGLPNSPLHF. CDR3 DNA: TGCAGCGTGGGTCTTCCTAATTCACCCCTCCACTTT.

The table lists this clonotype with many counts. This chain connects TRBV30 to TRBJ1-5, with a weak D call TRBD1 (5 bases). CDR3 length: 14 amino acids. The V gene's germline CDR1 is GTSNPN and CDR2 SVGIG (reference sequence). With 0 bases removed from V and 4 bases from J, the gap between germline ends came to 10 bases. This chain's CDR3 is CAWSVRRGNQPQHF. CDR3 DNA: TGTGCCTGGAGTGTACGAAGGGGAAATCAGCCCCAGCATTTT.

The CDR3 nucleotides are TGTGCCAGCAGCGCATTGACAGGGATCTCTTCGTCGAGTTCCTACGAGCAGTACTTC. Its translation: CASSALTGISSSSSYEQYF. The V gene is TRBV9, the J gene TRBJ2-7, with 7 bases lining up with TRBD1. Germline CDR1 is SGDLS and CDR2 is YYNGEE. With 3 bases clipped from V and 1 base from J, the junction kept 19 bases outside the gene matches. The CDR3 covers 19 residues.

The gene calls are TRBV5-1 and TRBJ2-6; D not certain. The V end lost 2 bases, the J end lost 0 bases, and 3 bases lay between the germline ends. Germline CDR1 reads SGHRS; CDR2 reads YFSETQ. The CDR3 runs to 14 residues. The CDR3 sequence is CASSFVSGANVLTF. CDR3 sequence (DNA): TGCGCCAGCAGCTTTGTCTCTGGGGCCAACGTCCTGACTTTC.

A few counts support this clonotype. The chain uses TRBV2 and TRBJ2-5, with 12 bases identical to TRBD2. V was pared by 6 bases and J by 5 bases, with 4 bases of the junction left unmatched. Germline loops: CDR1 SNHLY, CDR2 FYNNEI. CDR3 length: 14 residues. CDR3 nucleotide sequence: TGTGCCAGCAGGTTGACTAGCGGGGGCGAGACCCAGTACTTC. This encodes CASRLTSGGETQYF.

This clonotype is a singleton in its sample. This chain uses TRBV11-2 with TRBJ1-5, with D possibly TRBD1 on 6 matching bases. Trimming took off 1 base at V and 7 bases at J, with 11 bases between the two ends. Germline V lookup: CDR1 SGHAT, CDR2 FQNNGV. This CDR3 is 14 amino acids long. The DNA for the CDR3 is TGTGCCAGCAGCTTAGGAGGGGGTTACCAGCCCCAGCATTTT. Its protein is CASSLGGGYQPQHF. The complete variable domain, with remaining parts taken from reference TRBV11-2 and TRBJ1-5, reads EAGVAQSPRYKIIEKRQSVAFWCNPISGHATLYWYQQILGQGPKLLIQFQNNGVVDDSQLPKDRFSAERLKGVDSTLKIQPAKLEDSAVYLCASSLGGGYQPQHFGDGTRLSIL.

This chain uses TRBV20-1 with TRBJ1-1; D is possibly TRBD1 (5 bases). The CDR3 is 15 residues long. Trimming stripped 3 bases from V and 2 bases from J, with 16 bases between. Germline assignment: CDR1 DFQATT and CDR2 SNEGSKA (reference sequence). The CDR3 protein is CSASQLDSQNTEAFF. DNA for the CDR3: TGCAGTGCTAGTCAGTTAGACAGCCAAAACACTGAAGCTTTCTTT.

This clonotype was observed many times. The chain uses TRBV20-1 and TRBJ2-4; D may be TRBD2 (5 bases). CDR3 size: 14 residues. CDR1 and CDR2 (germline): DFQATT, SNEGSKA (reference sequence). Trimming took off 0 bases at V and 7 bases at J, with 13 bases between the two ends. CDR3 protein: CSARDRGLDNIQYF. CDR3 nucleotide sequence: TGCAGTGCTAGAGATCGCGGGCTGGATAACATTCAGTACTTC.

The chain recombines TRBV9 with TRBJ1-2; D uncertain. The V end was cut by 3 bases, the J end by 0 bases, with 12 bases between. This CDR3 is built from 15 residues. Per the germline V gene, CDR1 is SGDLS and CDR2 is YYNGEE. The CDR3 loop is CASSAARRANYGYTF. The DNA for the CDR3 is TGTGCCAGCAGCGCGGCGAGGAGGGCTAACTATGGCTACACCTTC.

This chain joins TRBV20-1 and TRBJ1-1; maybe TRBD1 (6 bases). The CDR3 runs to 12 residues. V was trimmed by 3 bases and J by 10 bases, leaving 15 bases between them. Germline CDR1 is DFQATT and CDR2 is SNEGSKA (reference sequence). The CDR3 coding sequence is TGCAGTGCTAGGGTCACGGGGGCACTAGCTTTCTTT. Protein product: CSARVTGALAFF.

The V call is TRBV11-3, the J call TRBJ2-3, with unresolved D. Deletions cut 5 bases from V and 6 bases from J, with 12 bases between. The CDR3 loop spans 13 amino acids. Germline V CDR1 and CDR2: SGHNT, YENEEA. CDR3 region: CASSQTTRDTQYF. The DNA for the CDR3 is TGTGCCAGCAGCCAGACAACGCGGGATACGCAGTATTTT.

This clonotype was found many times. CDR3 sequence reads: CASSPYHRLSVETQYF. The CDR3 DNA sequence: TGTGCCAGCAGCCCTTACCACAGGCTTAGCGTGGAGACCCAGTACTTC. The chain is built from TRBV9 and TRBJ2-5; D tentatively reads TRBD1 or TRBD2 (5 bases each). This CDR3 has 16 residues. With 4 bases removed from V and 5 bases from J, the gap between germline ends came to 21 bases. Per the germline V gene, CDR1 is SGDLS and CDR2 is YYNGEE.